This T cell receptor beta chain was profiled in a study of T-cell reconstitution after alpha-beta-depleted transplantation in children. Study-wide findings and caveats: About two months after transplant, alpha-beta T cells reportedly came from several hundred expanded graft clones. Once a year had passed after transplant, T-cell counts and diversity came mostly from newly produced T cells. Recipient T cells and thymic progenitors that survived were the source of the high TCRbeta diversity seen at day 60 in some patients.

V was shortened by 5 bases and J by 2 bases, with 13 bases between the two germline ends. The CDR3 is 14 amino acids. Germline V gene data show CDR1 as SGHTA and CDR2 as FQGNSA. This clonotype was recorded at least ten times. Its antigen is unknown. The authors prepared the TCRbeta library with unique molecular identifiers. One entry per CDR3 protein results from TCRdb running MiXCR on the PCR reads. The table shows 200,000 to 250,000 distinct CDR3 sequences, with approximately 11% occurring only once. The sample here was PBMCs, taken before TCRalphabeta/CD19-depleted stem cell transplant. This chain uses TRBV7-2 with TRBJ2-7; no reliable D call. The sequence was collected from a child younger than two with acute myeloid leukemia, due to receive a stem cell transplant. The CDR3 DNA reads as TGTGCCAGCAGCACCCGACACCCCCCCTACGAGCAGTACTTC. Translation gives CASSTRHPPYEQYF.